This TCR beta chain is from a study of cytomegalovirus exposure and HLA in healthy donors. Overall study findings and caveats: Among TCR sequences, most were rare, though some public TCRs appeared in many donors.

The PCR contained 60 Vbeta and 13 Jbeta primers. Profiled with immunoSEQ multiplex PCR; TCRdb holds only in-frame clones, not every one. The sample has about 230,000 clones; around 80% are singletons. Concerning this clone: Its specificity is unknown.

Losses at the gene ends were 6 bases for V and 0 bases for J; bases not matched to a gene: 11. CDR1 is SGHNT, CDR2 YYREEE, per germline (reference sequence). There are 19 residues in the CDR3. The sequence came from a woman aged 60-70 years in good health and CMV-seropositive. V and J are TRBV5-4 and TRBJ2-1; 14 nucleotides agree with TRBD2. Sequencing was performed on PBMCs. Here the CDR3 reads CASTTTGTSGRNSYNEQFF. The CDR3 DNA sequence: TGTGCCAGCACCACTACCGGGACTAGCGGGAGAAACTCCTACAATGAGCAGTTCTTC.